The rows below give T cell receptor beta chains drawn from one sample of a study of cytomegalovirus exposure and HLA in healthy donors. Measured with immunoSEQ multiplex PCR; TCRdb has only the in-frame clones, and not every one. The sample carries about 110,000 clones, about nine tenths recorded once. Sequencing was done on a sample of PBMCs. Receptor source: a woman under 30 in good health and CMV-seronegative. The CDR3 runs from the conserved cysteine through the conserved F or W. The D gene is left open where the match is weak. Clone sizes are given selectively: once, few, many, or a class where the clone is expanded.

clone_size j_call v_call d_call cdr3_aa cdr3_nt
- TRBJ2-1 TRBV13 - CASSAQVSPYNEQFF TGTGCCAGCAGCGCACAGGTATCCCCCTACAATGAGCAGTTCTTC
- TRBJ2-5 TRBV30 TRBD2 CAWSVGLLAGDVETQYF TGTGCCTGGAGTGTAGGCCTTCTAGCGGGAGATGTGGAGACCCAGTACTTC
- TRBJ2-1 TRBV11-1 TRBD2 CASSEIILNLAGVDEQFF TGTGCCAGCAGCGAAATTATCCTAAATCTAGCGGGAGTGGATGAGCAGTTCTTC
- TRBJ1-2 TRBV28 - CASREGGGKGYTF TGTGCCAGCAGAGAGGGCGGGGGGAAGGGCTACACCTTC
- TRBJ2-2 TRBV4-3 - CASSQDRGNTGELFF TGCGCCAGCAGCCAAGATCGAGGGAACACCGGGGAGCTGTTTTTT
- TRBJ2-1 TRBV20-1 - CSARDQGEQFF TGCAGTGCTAGAGATCAGGGTGAGCAGTTCTTC
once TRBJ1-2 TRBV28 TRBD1 CASRTGGLLYGYTF TGTGCCAGCAGGACAGGGGGCCTCCTCTATGGCTACACCTTC
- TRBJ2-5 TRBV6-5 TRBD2 CASRKGLAKETQYF TGTGCCAGCAGAAAGGGACTAGCAAAAGAGACCCAGTACTTC
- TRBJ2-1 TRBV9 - CASSRRVSSSYNEQFF TGTGCCAGCAGTCGCAGGGTTTCTAGCTCCTACAATGAGCAGTTCTTC
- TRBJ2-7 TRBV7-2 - CASSQDQVREQYF TGTGCCAGCAGCCAAGATCAGGTTCGCGAGCAGTACTTC
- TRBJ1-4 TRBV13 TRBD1 CASSLNSLGGKVEKLFF TGTGCCAGCAGCTTAAACTCCCTAGGGGGCAAGGTTGAAAAACTGTTTTTT
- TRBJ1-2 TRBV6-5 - CASRLNTGNYGYTF TGTGCCAGCAGGTTAAATACAGGGAACTATGGCTACACCTTC
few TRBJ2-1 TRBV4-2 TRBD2 CASSLGLASDNEQFF TGTGCCAGCAGCCTCGGACTAGCGAGCGACAATGAGCAGTTCTTC
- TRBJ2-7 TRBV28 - CASSLTGREQYF TGTGCCAGCAGTCTTACAGGGCGCGAGCAGTACTTC
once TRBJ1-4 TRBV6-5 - CASGGVGATNEKLFF TGTGCCAGTGGAGGGGTCGGTGCAACTAATGAAAAACTGTTTTTT
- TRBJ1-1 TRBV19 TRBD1 CASNPWTGRGNTEAFF TGTGCCAGTAATCCTTGGACAGGGAGGGGGAACACTGAAGCTTTCTTT
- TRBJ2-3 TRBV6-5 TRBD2 CASSHGREATDTQYF TGTGCCAGCAGTCACGGGCGGGAGGCCACAGATACGCAGTATTTT
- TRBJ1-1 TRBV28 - CASSPGEDRENTEAFF TGTGCCAGCAGCCCCGGAGAGGACAGAGAGAACACTGAAGCTTTCTTT
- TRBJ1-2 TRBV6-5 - CASSQQGLREGYTF TGTGCCAGCAGCCAACAGGGCTTGAGGGAAGGCTACACCTTC
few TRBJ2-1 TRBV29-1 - CSVDRGRAYNEQFF TGCAGCGTTGACAGGGGACGGGCCTACAATGAGCAGTTCTTC
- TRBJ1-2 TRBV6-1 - CASSEALEGMGYGYTF TGTGCCAGCAGTGAAGCTTTAGAGGGTATGGGCTATGGCTACACCTTC
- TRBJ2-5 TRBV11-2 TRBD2 CASSLEAGGETQYF TGTGCCAGCAGCTTAGAAGCGGGGGGAGAGACCCAGTACTTC
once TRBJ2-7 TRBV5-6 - CASSLGRSYEQYF TGTGCCAGCAGCTTGGGCAGGTCCTACGAGCAGTACTTC
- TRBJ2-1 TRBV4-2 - CASSRGGQPYNEQFF TGTGCCAGCAGCCGGGGGGGGCAACCCTACAATGAGCAGTTCTTC
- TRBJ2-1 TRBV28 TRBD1 CASSFLSWDSNNEQFF TGTGCCAGCAGTTTTTTATCTTGGGACAGCAACAATGAGCAGTTCTTC
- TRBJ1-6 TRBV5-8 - CASSLAGRGRDSPLHF TGTGCCAGCAGCTTGGCAGGCAGGGGAAGGGATTCACCCCTCCACTTT
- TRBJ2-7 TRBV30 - CAWKGISYEQYF TGTGCCTGGAAGGGGATCTCATACGAGCAGTACTTC
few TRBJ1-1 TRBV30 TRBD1 CAWSPGTGIDTEAFF TGTGCCTGGAGTCCCGGGACAGGTATTGACACTGAAGCTTTCTTT
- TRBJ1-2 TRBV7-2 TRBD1 CASSLGQGRNYGYTF TGTGCCAGCAGCCTCGGACAGGGGCGAAACTATGGCTACACCTTC
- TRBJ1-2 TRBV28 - CASSGSNTRSYGYTF TGTGCCAGCAGTGGTTCGAATACTCGGAGCTATGGCTACACCTTC
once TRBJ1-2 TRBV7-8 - CASSLQGGHNYGYTF TGTGCCAGCAGCTTACAGGGAGGACATAACTATGGCTACACCTTC
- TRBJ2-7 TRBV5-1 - CASSRGSSYEQYF TGCGCCAGCAGTCGGGGGAGCTCCTACGAGCAGTACTTC
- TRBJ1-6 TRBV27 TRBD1 CASSIRDRGPKSNSPLHF TGTGCCAGCAGTATCCGGGACAGGGGGCCCAAATCGAATTCACCCCTCCACTTT
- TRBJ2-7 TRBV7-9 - CASSLITGKLGEQYF TGTGCCAGCAGCTTAATAACAGGGAAATTGGGCGAGCAGTACTTC
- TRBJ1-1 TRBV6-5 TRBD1 CASTKKARGYTEAFF TGTGCCAGCACCAAAAAAGCCAGGGGGTACACTGAAGCTTTCTTT
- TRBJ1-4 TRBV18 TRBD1 CASSPLGTEPPTNEKLFF TGTGCCAGCTCACCACTAGGGACAGAACCTCCAACTAATGAAAAACTGTTTTTT
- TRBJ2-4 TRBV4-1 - CASSPRGRDLRPVSKNIQYF TGCGCCAGCAGCCCAAGGGGAAGGGACTTACGGCCAGTGTCCAAAAACATTCAGTACTTC
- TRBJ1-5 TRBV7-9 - CASSDTGTNQPQHF TGTGCCAGCAGCGACACAGGGACCAATCAGCCCCAGCATTTT
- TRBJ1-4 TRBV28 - CASSLRGTNEKLFF TGTGCCAGCAGTTTAAGAGGAACTAATGAAAAACTGTTTTTT
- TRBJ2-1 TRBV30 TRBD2 CAFYPSGAYNEQFF TGTGCCTTTTATCCCAGCGGGGCCTACAATGAGCAGTTCTTC
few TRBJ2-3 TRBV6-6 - CASYEYTDTQYF TGTGCCAGCTATGAGTACACAGATACGCAGTATTTT
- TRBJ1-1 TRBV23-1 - CASSQPSGEPDTEAFF TGCGCCAGCAGTCAACCCTCGGGAGAGCCGGACACTGAAGCTTTCTTT
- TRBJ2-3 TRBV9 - CASSVGQTSTDTQYF TGTGCCAGCAGCGTAGGCCAGACAAGCACAGATACGCAGTATTTT
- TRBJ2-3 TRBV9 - CASSVYQSTDTQYF TGTGCCAGCAGCGTATACCAGAGCACAGATACGCAGTATTTT
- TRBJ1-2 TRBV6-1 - CASIGGSYGYTF TGTGCCAGCATCGGGGGGAGCTATGGCTACACCTTC
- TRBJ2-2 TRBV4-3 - CASSLLGPNTGELFF TGCGCCAGCAGCCTGTTGGGCCCGAACACCGGGGAGCTGTTTTTT
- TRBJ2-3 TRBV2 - CASSAWAIDTQYF TGTGCCAGCAGTGCATGGGCTATAGATACGCAGTATTTT
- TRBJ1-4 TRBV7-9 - CASSFLKAGSEKLFF TGTGCCAGCAGCTTCTTAAAGGCCGGGAGTGAAAAACTGTTTTTT